This TCR beta chain is drawn from a study of T cells in localized non-small cell lung cancer. V shed 6 bases and J shed 7 bases, with 10 bases lying between them. The CDR3 is made up of 11 amino acids. Germline CDR1 SQVTM, CDR2 ANQGSEA. Study-wide findings and caveats: Adjacent lung tissue had a median roughly 62 of the top 100 clones found in the tumor. As only one tumor region underwent sequencing, heterogeneity remains possible. It was uninvolved adjacent lung that showed the highest T cell clonality, exceeding tumor. Higher blood T cell density went with longer overall survival.

For this clone: Its target is unknown.

Sequencing was performed with immunoSEQ multiplex PCR; in TCRdb, only in-frame clones are kept and a portion is missing. The repertoire holds about 24,000 clones, with roughly 90% as singletons. Sequencing used peripheral blood, obtained before any cancer treatment. This receptor was identified in a woman between 40 and 69 years old with stage I lung adenocarcinoma. The chain combines TRBV29-1 with TRBJ2-1; unclear D gene. DNA for the CDR3: TGCAGCGTGGGCAGACAAAATGAGCAGTTCTTC. This sequence encodes CSVGRQNEQFF.